The 23 T cell receptor beta chains listed next were all sequenced from one sample in a study of Ad26.COV2.S vaccination and SARS-CoV-2 variants. Profiling relied on immunoSEQ multiplex PCR, and the TCRdb table lists in-frame clones only, not all of them. In the table there are roughly 380,000 clones, more than 75% of which are singletons. The treatment: 15 to 20 received Ad26.COV2.S at low or high dose, single or two shots; about 5 received placebo; per-sample allocation not given. Samples analyzed were those drawn on day 63 after the first vaccine or placebo injection. The sequencing used peripheral blood, collected in a trial of Ad26.COV2.S vaccine versus placebo. Receptor source: a person between 18 and 60 years old who received the Ad26.COV2.S COVID-19 vaccine or a placebo.

CDR3 region: CASSLVRSQGAGGYTF. The DNA of the CDR3 is TGTGCCAGCAGCTTAGTCCGGAGCCAGGGGGCAGGTGGCTACACCTTC. The chain has TRBV7-8 and TRBJ1-2; 8 positions agree with TRBD1. Germline V CDR1 and CDR2: SGHVS, FQNEAQ. The V and J ends lost 1 base and 7 bases, in that order; junction bases with no gene match: 11. The CDR3 runs 16 residues.

The chain recombines TRBV18 with TRBJ2-1; 8 bases agree with TRBD2. The CDR3 is 16 amino acids. Germline assignment: CDR1 KGHSH and CDR2 LQKENI. V dropped 3 bases and J dropped 3; count of bases not matched to a gene: 7. This CDR3 reads CASSPYSGNNYNEQFF. CDR3 nucleotides: TGTGCCAGCTCACCTTATAGCGGGAATAACTACAATGAGCAGTTCTTC.

The chain links TRBV19 to TRBJ2-2, with unresolved D. The CDR3 has 13 amino acids. Trimming removed 10 bases from V and 3 bases from J, with 12 bases in between. The germline V gene has CDR1 LNHDA and CDR2 SQIVND (reference sequence). CDR3 coding DNA: TGTGCCACCACACCTTTCGACACCGGGGAGCTGTTTTTT. Amino acids: CATTPFDTGELFF.

The chain has TRBV2 and TRBJ2-7; D remains unclear. The germline V and J ends were trimmed by 3 bases and 5 bases, with 11 bases remaining between them. The CDR3 consists of 13 residues. The germline gives CDR1 SNHLY, CDR2 FYNNEI. The CDR3 DNA reads as TGTGCCAGCAGTGATCTGGGCCCCCACGAGCAGTACTTC. Its protein is CASSDLGPHEQYF.

The chain combines TRBV7-2 with TRBJ2-1; 8 bases agree with TRBD2. V gave up 2 bases and J gave up 7 bases; unmatched junction bases: 7. Germline V gene data show CDR1 as SGHTA and CDR2 as FQGNSA. CDR3 length: 15 amino acids. The CDR3 nucleotides read TGTGCCAGCAGCTTATTCCGGGGCGGGGGGAATGAGCAGTTCTTC. It is translated as CASSLFRGGGNEQFF. Full variable domain (remainder filled in from reference TRBV7-2 and TRBJ2-1): GAGVSQSPSNKVTEKGKDVELRCDPISGHTALYWYRQSLGQGLEFLIYFQGNSAPDKSGLPSDRFSAERTGGSVSTLTIQRTQQEDSAVYLCASSLFRGGGNEQFFGPGTRLTVL.

This chain joins TRBV7-9 and TRBJ1-4; maybe TRBD1 (5 bases). V lost 3 bases and J 5 bases, leaving 7 bases between the germline ends. Germline V gene data show CDR1 as SEHNR and CDR2 as FQNEAQ (reference sequence). The CDR3 length is 13 residues. The CDR3 loop reads CASSLGGNEKLFF. CDR3 in DNA: TGTGCCAGCAGCTTGGGGGGGAATGAAAAACTGTTTTTT.

V usage is TRBV6-2 or TRBV6-3 and J usage is TRBJ1-1, with 9 nucleotides matching TRBD1. This CDR3 is built from 17 residues. The ends lost 5 bases at V and 1 base at J; junction bases unmatched: 11. Germline V gene sequence: CDR1 MNHEY, CDR2 SVGEGT. The CDR3 spells CASSAGTGFVPNTEAFF. In DNA form, the CDR3 reads TGTGCCAGCAGTGCCGGGACAGGGTTTGTTCCGAACACTGAAGCTTTCTTT.

The table lists this clone with a few counts. This chain uses TRBV4-3 with TRBJ2-6, with D possibly being TRBD1 or TRBD2 (5 bases each). Trimming shortened V by 1 base and J by 0 bases, and 10 bases separated the two germline ends. Germline V CDR1 and CDR2: LGHNA, YSLEER. This CDR3 has 17 residues. CDR3 loop: CASSQGGSGSGANVLTF. The CDR3 DNA sequence: TGCGCCAGCAGCCAAGGGGGCAGCGGCTCTGGGGCCAACGTCCTGACTTTC.

V and J are TRBV7-8 and TRBJ2-1, with D maybe TRBD2 (7 bases). The V end lost 8 bases, the J end lost 1 base, and 15 bases lay between the germline ends. The length of the CDR3 is 15 residues. Germline V gene sequence: CDR1 SGHVS, CDR2 FQNEAQ. The CDR3 region is CASAGDYDSYNEQFF. In DNA form, the CDR3 reads TGTGCCAGCGCAGGGGACTACGATTCCTACAATGAGCAGTTCTTC.

The chain links TRBV11-2 to TRBJ1-6; D is undetermined. This CDR3 comprises 16 residues. V gave up 1 base and J gave up 7 bases, with 14 bases separating them. Germline V gene sequence: CDR1 SGHAT, CDR2 FQNNGV. DNA of the CDR3: TGTGCCAGCAGCTTAGGAGGTTCGGGCAGCAATTCACCCCTCCACTTT. Translated, it gives CASSLGGSGSNSPLHF.

The V and J genes are TRBV5-1 and TRBJ1-5; 10 positions agree with TRBD1. CDR1 and CDR2 from the germline V gene are SGHRS and YFSETQ. V shed 4 bases and J 0 bases; nucleotides not matched to a gene: 13. The CDR3 consists of 19 residues. In DNA form, the CDR3 reads TGCGCCAGCAGCCTGGGTTTTGGGACAGGGGACTATAGCAATCAGCCCCAGCATTTT. This encodes CASSLGFGTGDYSNQPQHF. Full variable domain (missing parts from reference TRBV5-1 and TRBJ1-5): KAGVTQTPRYLIKTRGQQVTLSCSPISGHRSVSWYQQTPGQGLQFLFEYFSETQRNKGNFPGRFSGRQFSNSRSEMNVSTLELGDSALYLCASSLGFGTGDYSNQPQHFGDGTRLSIL.

This clone was picked up a small number of times. The chain employs TRBV7-2 and TRBJ2-7, with TRBD2 matching over 8 bases. CDR1 SGHTA and CDR2 FQGNSA come from the germline V gene. Trimming cost V 3 bases and J 4 bases; bases outside gene matches: 5. CDR3 length: 14 amino acids. DNA of the CDR3: TGTGCCAGCAGCTTCCGGGGGGGCAATTACGAGCAGTACTTC. Protein product: CASSFRGGNYEQYF.

Only a few counts were recorded for this clone. The chain has TRBV18 and TRBJ1-6, with TRBD1 matching over 11 bases. The V segment lost 8 bases and the J segment 6 bases; nucleotides outside the gene matches: 3. The CDR3 length is 14 residues. Germline-derived CDR1 and CDR2 are KGHSH and LQKENI. The CDR3 region is CASADRGRNSPLHF. CDR3 coding DNA: TGTGCCAGCGCGGACAGGGGGCGTAATTCACCCCTCCACTTT.

This chain links TRBV18 with TRBJ2-2; unclear D gene. Deletions cut 3 bases from V and 0 bases from J, with 5 bases between. The CDR3 extends over 14 amino acids. Looked up from germline, CDR1 is KGHSH and CDR2 is LQKENI. CDR3 nucleotide sequence: TGTGCCAGCTCACCCCGCACGAACACCGGGGAGCTGTTTTTT. The encoded protein is CASSPRTNTGELFF.

The V gene is TRBV24-1, the J gene TRBJ2-1; D gene uncertain. V was clipped by 2 bases and J by 0 bases, with 10 bases between them. CDR1 and CDR2 from the germline V gene are KGHDR and SFDVKD. This CDR3 region has 16 residues. This CDR3 reads CATSDSDRISYNEQFF. The CDR3 DNA sequence: TGTGCCACCAGTGATTCGGACCGGATCTCCTACAATGAGCAGTTCTTC.

This rearrangement joins TRBV28 to TRBJ2-2; 7 bases map to TRBD1. The length of the CDR3 is 15 residues. Germline CDR1 is MDHEN and CDR2 is SYDVKM. V trimming: 3 bases; J trimming: 7 bases; junction bases outside the gene matches: 8. The CDR3 loop is CASSFRTGTNGELFF. CDR3 nucleotides: TGTGCCAGCAGTTTCCGGACAGGAACTAACGGGGAGCTGTTTTTT.

The chain couples TRBV5-5 to TRBJ1-1; no definite D call. Germline CDR1 SGHKS, CDR2 YYEKEE (reference sequence). This CDR3 has 15 amino acids. Trimming stripped 1 base from V and 3 bases from J, with 13 bases between. CDR3 sequence reads: CASSLLGRKYTEAFF. The CDR3 bases are TGTGCCAGCAGCTTGCTTGGCCGAAAATACACTGAAGCTTTCTTT.

This clone was counted between two and nine times. This sequence joins TRBV7-9 and TRBJ2-5; TRBD1 agrees at 7 bases. The CDR3 length is 16 residues. V shed 1 base and J 2 bases; nucleotides not matched to a gene: 7. From germline, CDR1 is SEHNR and CDR2 FQNEAQ (reference sequence). CDR3 in DNA: TGTGCCAGCAGCTTAGAGCTAACAGGGGCACAAGAGACCCAGTACTTC. Protein sequence: CASSLELTGAQETQYF.

This chain links TRBV7-6 with TRBJ1-3; D uncertain. The V gene lost 5 bases and the J gene lost 0 bases, with 14 bases spanning the gap. The CDR3 is 16 amino acids. CDR1 and CDR2 from the germline V gene are SGHVS and FNYEAQ. CDR3 residues: CASSPREVDSGNTIYF. The CDR3 DNA reads TGTGCCAGCAGCCCCCGAGAGGTAGACTCTGGAAACACCATATATTTT.

The chain carries TRBV3-1 (or the pseudogene TRBV3-2) and TRBJ2-2; the D gene is possibly TRBD2 (6 bases). Germline CDR1 and CDR2: LGHDT and YNNKEL (reference sequence). V lost 4 bases to trimming and J lost 7 bases, with 10 bases between them. The CDR3 extends over 13 amino acids. This chain's CDR3 is CASSLGGGGELFF. The CDR3 coding sequence is TGTGCCAGCAGCCTGGGGGGAGGCGGGGAGCTGTTTTTT.

This clone showed up just once. This chain joins TRBV24-1 and TRBJ2-5; D remains ambiguous. This CDR3 is 14 amino acids long. Trimming took 7 bases from V and 0 from J, leaving 11 bases between them. Germline V CDR1 and CDR2: KGHDR, SFDVKD. CDR3 in DNA: TGTGCCACCAGCCGCTCGGGCGACCAAGAGACCCAGTACTTC. Encoded protein: CATSRSGDQETQYF.

This CDR3 is CASTWGWGTEAFF. The CDR3 DNA reads as TGTGCCAGCACCTGGGGGTGGGGGACTGAAGCTTTCTTT. This sequence joins TRBV12-3 or TRBV12-4 and TRBJ1-1; D may be TRBD1 (5 bases). V gave up 7 bases and J gave up 5 bases, with 14 bases separating them. The CDR3 is made up of 13 amino acids.

The chain couples TRBV11-2 to TRBJ2-7, with unresolved D. The CDR3 consists of 14 residues. Trimming removed 1 base from V and 4 bases from J, with 11 bases in between. From germline, CDR1 is SGHAT and CDR2 FQNNGV. CDR3 in DNA: TGTGCCAGCAGCTTAGTATCCCAGGTTTACGAGCAGTACTTC. Its translation is CASSLVSQVYEQYF.